Given below is one TCR beta chain in context. This table comes from immunoSEQ multiplex PCR, and its TCRdb copy is limited to in-frame clones, with some not included. The top ten hold 8.1% of the sample, which has 160,000 or so clones, approximately 85% seen once. The data originate from a study of blood T cell repertoires in COVID-19. Looking at the study overall: Some COVID-19 samples were acute and others convalescent; all came from the United States, Italy and Spain.

The receptor was isolated from an older woman with COVID-19, enrolled during active disease. The source material was peripheral blood.

CDR3 DNA: TGCAGTGCTAGTGATAGCGGGAGATGGGGGGAGACCCAGTACTTC. Protein: CSASDSGRWGETQYF. V and J are TRBV20-1 and TRBJ2-5; TRBD2 aligns across 9 bases. Trimming cost V 3 bases and J 5 bases; bases outside gene matches: 10. Germline CDR1 DFQATT, CDR2 SNEGSKA (reference sequence). This CDR3 has 15 residues.